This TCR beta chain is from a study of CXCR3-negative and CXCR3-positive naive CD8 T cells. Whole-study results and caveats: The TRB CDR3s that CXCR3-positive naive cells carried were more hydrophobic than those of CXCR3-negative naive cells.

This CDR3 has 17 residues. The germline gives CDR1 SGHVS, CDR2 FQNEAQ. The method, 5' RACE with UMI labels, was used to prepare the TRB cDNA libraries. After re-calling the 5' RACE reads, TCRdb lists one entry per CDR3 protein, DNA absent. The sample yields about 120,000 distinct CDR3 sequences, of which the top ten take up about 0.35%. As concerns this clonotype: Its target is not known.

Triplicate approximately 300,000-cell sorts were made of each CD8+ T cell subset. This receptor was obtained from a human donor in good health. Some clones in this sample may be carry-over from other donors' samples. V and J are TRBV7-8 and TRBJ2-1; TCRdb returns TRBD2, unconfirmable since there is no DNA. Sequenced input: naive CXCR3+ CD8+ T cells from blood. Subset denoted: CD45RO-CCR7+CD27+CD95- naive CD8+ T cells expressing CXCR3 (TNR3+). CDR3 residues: CASSRLAGLSSYNEQFF.